Described below is a single T cell receptor beta chain sequence and its context. The antigen is unknown. CDR1 is SGHRS and CDR2 is YFSETQ in the germline V gene. The CDR3 is 15 amino acids. V was trimmed by 1 base and J by 4 bases, leaving 14 bases between them. The sample originates from a study of cytomegalovirus exposure and HLA in healthy donors. Overall study results and limits: The study found most TCR sequences rare, yet found some public TCRs in many donors.

Amplification used 60 Vbeta primers and 13 Jbeta primers. The assay was immunoSEQ multiplex PCR, and TCRdb's table has in-frame clones only and misses some. In the table there are around 140,000 clones, under 75% of which are singletons. The sample was PBMCs. This receptor was taken from a woman in her 40s in good health and CMV-seronegative. The chain couples TRBV5-1 to TRBJ2-5; D possibly corresponds to TRBD1 (5 bases). The CDR3 DNA is TGCGCCAGCAGCTTGACAGGTGGGATTGGAGAGACCCAGTACTTC. Its translation is CASSLTGGIGETQYF.